This entry features one T cell receptor beta chain sequence. The specificity of this receptor is unknown. No qualities accompany the bases; no much larger clone lies one base away. The data are from a study of blood T cell repertoires in COVID-19 (dated by TCRdb to the early 2020s). Looking at the study overall: The collaborator samples originated in the United States, Italy and Spain and spanned the acute and convalescent phases of COVID-19. The prospective study material was composed of cDNA or gDNA derived from T cells, B-cell-depleted T cells, or PBMCs. A de-identified subject ID, COVID-19 status, age in years and sex were almost always included in the sample metadata. Where HLA class I and class II types were available, the types were taken from metadata supplied by the sample provider, not from assay-based typing. A freely available public database, intended as a resource for researchers studying the immune response to SARS-CoV-2, is where the repertoires were released. The samples were drawn from the first 160 participants of the ongoing ImmuneRACE study and from 950 to 1,500 subjects provided by 6 global collaborators. The dataset comprised deeply sampled blood TCRbeta repertoires from subjects exposed to, actively infected with, or recovered from COVID-19. The research as a whole found: Clinical and demographic metadata were provided uncurated, with the amount varying by source and participant.

Each collaborating institution followed its own protocols to collect whole blood in K2EDTA tubes. Collaborator samples were shipped for TCRbeta analysis as frozen whole blood, isolated PBMCs, or DNA extracted from either sample type. TCRbeta CDR3 regions were amplified from genomic DNA using the immunoSEQ Assay, a bias-controlled multiplex PCR. The published analysis was carried out like this. The number of nucleated cells in each sample was estimated from the amplification of reference gene primers within the assay. To quantify the absolute abundance of each unique TCRbeta CDR3 rearrangement, sequence reads were collapsed and filtered. Productive Simpson clonality was computed per sample as the square root of Simpson's diversity index over productive rearrangements. In TCRdb, the immuneACCESS table is reduced to in-frame sequences with V and J assigned. These tables do not hold every clone; where another copy was compared, an unresolved V gene accounts for under half, and the others remain unexplained. The V and J calls and the clone size are those of that table, but D and trimming were determined from the DNA. Within this sample are some 250,000 clones, with about 86% of them counted one time only. Clones ranked in the top ten supply over 2.5% of the sample.

V ends up 6 bases short and J 2 bases short, with an unmatched junction base count of 10. From cysteine to phenylalanine, the CDR3 is 15 amino acids long. Just CDR3 DNA is preserved here, 45 bases in frame from base 1. According to the germline V gene, CDR1 reads MGHRA and CDR2 reads YSYEKL. Material for sequencing was peripheral blood. The sequence derives from a woman between 55 and 75 years old with active or convalescent COVID-19. The V gene is TRBV4-1 and the J gene is TRBJ2-7, with 7 bases matching TRBD1. In nucleotide form, the sequence is TGCGCCAGCAGGGGGTGGACAGGTACTGCCTACGAGCAGTACTTC. Its protein is CASRGWTGTAYEQYF.